This is a list of T cell receptor beta chains from one sample in a study of T cell changes during pregnancy in multiple sclerosis. This table comes from immunoSEQ multiplex PCR, and its TCRdb copy is limited to in-frame clones, with some not included. Of about 57,000 clones in the sample, roughly 93% were seen once. The source was peripheral blood, collected after pregnancy. All receptors derive from a female donor with multiple sclerosis, enrolled in a pregnancy study. The CDR3 runs from the conserved cysteine through the conserved F or W. The D gene is left open where the match is weak. The size entry is marked missing in some rows and otherwise reads once, few, many or a size class.

v_call,clone_size,j_call,d_call,cdr3_aa,cdr3_nt
TRBV23-1,.,TRBJ2-5,TRBD2,CASSPRGRPNPGTSGIETQYF,TGCGCCAGCAGCCCGCGGGGTCGTCCGAACCCCGGGACTAGCGGGATAGAGACCCAGTACTTC
TRBV28,.,TRBJ2-7,.,CAGGDRHSYEQYF,TGTGCCGGGGGGGACAGGCACTCCTACGAGCAGTACTTC
TRBV7-2,once,TRBJ2-7,.,CASSGGASGTYEQYF,TGTGCCAGCAGTGGGGGGGCTAGCGGCACCTACGAGCAGTACTTC
TRBV28,once,TRBJ2-5,TRBD2,CASSLRSGREETQYF,TGTGCCAGCAGTTTGAGGAGCGGGAGGGAAGAGACCCAGTACTTC
TRBV7-9,few,TRBJ2-7,TRBD2,CASSLVLAGGAYEQYF,TGTGCCAGCAGCTTAGTACTAGCGGGAGGAGCCTACGAGCAGTACTTC
TRBV7-3,.,TRBJ2-3,.,CASSSIGQGVGRTDTQYF,TGTGCCAGCAGCTCAATAGGACAAGGGGTCGGGCGGACAGATACGCAGTATTTT
TRBV27,.,TRBJ1-5,.,CASSPLGSGGQPQHF,TGTGCCAGCAGTCCCTTAGGGTCTGGGGGGCAGCCCCAGCATTTT
TRBV29-1,.,TRBJ2-1,TRBD2,CSVVTSGSYNEQFF,TGCAGCGTAGTCACTAGCGGTTCCTACAATGAGCAGTTCTTC
TRBV4-2,.,TRBJ2-1,.,CASSQEKGSDEQFF,TGTGCCAGCAGCCAAGAAAAGGGTAGCGATGAGCAGTTCTTC
TRBV19,few,TRBJ2-2,.,CASSIVTVHSNTGELFF,TGTGCCAGTAGTATCGTGACAGTTCATTCGAACACCGGGGAGCTGTTTTTT
TRBV27,.,TRBJ2-1,.,CASSFRIAQGNEQFF,TGTGCCAGCAGTTTCAGGATAGCGCAGGGGAATGAGCAGTTCTTC
TRBV11-2,.,TRBJ1-3,.,CASSLILDTRQSGNTIYF,TGTGCCAGCAGCTTAATACTGGACACTCGGCAATCTGGAAACACCATATATTTT
TRBV6-1,once,TRBJ2-7,TRBD2,CASSPGLAGTYEQYF,TGTGCCAGCAGCCCGGGACTAGCGGGTACCTACGAGCAGTACTTC
TRBV15,.,TRBJ2-1,.,CATSRGGSPSYNEQFF,TGTGCCACCAGCAGAGGTGGCTCTCCAAGTTACAATGAGCAGTTCTTC
TRBV7-2,.,TRBJ2-7,.,CASSAAHSSSYEQYF,TGTGCCAGCAGCGCCGCCCACAGCAGCTCCTACGAGCAGTACTTC
TRBV19,.,TRBJ2-7,TRBD2,CASSIKLRTSGRGRDEQYF,TGTGCCAGTAGTATTAAACTGAGGACTAGCGGGAGGGGTCGCGACGAGCAGTACTTC
TRBV11-2,.,TRBJ2-7,TRBD2,CASSLEPPGLALSYEQYF,TGTGCCAGCAGCTTAGAACCTCCGGGACTAGCGCTCTCCTACGAGCAGTACTTC
TRBV6-1,.,TRBJ2-2,TRBD1,CASRDRGYTGEPFF,TGTGCCAGCCGAGACAGGGGATACACCGGGGAGCCGTTTTTT
TRBV6-5,.,TRBJ1-2,.,CASSAGPRQWGYTF,TGTGCCAGCAGCGCGGGACCCCGGCAGTGGGGCTACACCTTC
TRBV4-3,.,TRBJ2-7,TRBD2,CASSQDRLAGYEQYF,TGCGCCAGCAGCCAAGATCGGCTAGCGGGGTACGAGCAGTACTTC
TRBV5-1,.,TRBJ2-7,TRBD1,CASTGTDLYEQYF,TGCGCCAGCACCGGGACAGATTTATACGAGCAGTACTTC
TRBV7-8,.,TRBJ2-1,.,CASSLGTEGAQFF,TGTGCCAGCAGCTTAGGGACAGAAGGGGCGCAGTTCTTC
TRBV30,.,TRBJ1-3,TRBD1,CAWNRDREFGNTIYF,TGTGCCTGGAACCGGGACAGGGAATTTGGAAACACCATATATTTT
TRBV10-3,.,TRBJ1-2,TRBD1,CAISESETGGNYGYTF,TGTGCCATCAGTGAGTCTGAGACAGGGGGCAACTATGGCTACACCTTC
TRBV6-1,.,TRBJ2-1,TRBD2,CASSALLAGYNEQFF,TGTGCCAGCAGTGCTTTACTAGCGGGCTACAATGAGCAGTTCTTC
TRBV30,once,TRBJ1-6,.,CAWAEGSPLHF,TGTGCCTGGGCGGAAGGTTCACCCCTCCACTTT
TRBV7-6,.,TRBJ2-1,TRBD2,CASSLELAGYNEQFF,TGTGCCAGCAGCTTAGAACTAGCGGGCTACAATGAGCAGTTCTTC
TRBV28,.,TRBJ2-7,.,CASSFLDEQYF,TGTGCCAGCAGTTTTTTAGACGAGCAGTACTTC
TRBV15,.,TRBJ1-2,TRBD1,CATSREAQGFYGYTF,TGTGCCACCAGCAGAGAAGCACAGGGGTTTTATGGCTACACCTTC